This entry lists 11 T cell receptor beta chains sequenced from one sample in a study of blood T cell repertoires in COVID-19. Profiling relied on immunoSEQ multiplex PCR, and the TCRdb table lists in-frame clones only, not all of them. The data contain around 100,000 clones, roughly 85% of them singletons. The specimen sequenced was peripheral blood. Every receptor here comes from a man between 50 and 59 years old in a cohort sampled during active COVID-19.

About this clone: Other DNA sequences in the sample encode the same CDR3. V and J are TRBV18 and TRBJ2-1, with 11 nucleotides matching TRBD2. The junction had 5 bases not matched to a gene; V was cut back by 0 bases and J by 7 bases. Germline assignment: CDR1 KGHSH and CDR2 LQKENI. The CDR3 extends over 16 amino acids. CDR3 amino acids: CASSPPGLAGGNEQFF. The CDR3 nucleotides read TGTGCCAGCTCACCACCGGGGCTAGCGGGGGGAAATGAGCAGTTCTTC.

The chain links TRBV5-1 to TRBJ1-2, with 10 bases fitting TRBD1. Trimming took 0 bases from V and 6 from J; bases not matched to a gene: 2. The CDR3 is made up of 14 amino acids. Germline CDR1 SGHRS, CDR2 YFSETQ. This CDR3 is CASSLADRGNGYTF. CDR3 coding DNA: TGCGCCAGCAGCTTGGCGGACAGGGGGAATGGCTACACCTTC.

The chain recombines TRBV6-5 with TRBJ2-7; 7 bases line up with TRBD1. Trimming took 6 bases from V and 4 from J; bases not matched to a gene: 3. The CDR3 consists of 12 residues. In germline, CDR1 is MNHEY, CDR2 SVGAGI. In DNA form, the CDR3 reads TGTGCCAGCAGGTCGGGACAGTACGAGCAGTACGTC. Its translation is CASRSGQYEQYV.

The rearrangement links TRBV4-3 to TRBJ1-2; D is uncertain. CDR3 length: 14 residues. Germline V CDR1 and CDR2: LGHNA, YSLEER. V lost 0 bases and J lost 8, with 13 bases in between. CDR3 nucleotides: TGCGCCAGCAGCCAAGAAGCGGGCCTAGGGGGCTACACCTTC. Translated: CASSQEAGLGGYTF.

The CDR3 is CASSESGHSRHF. The CDR3 DNA reads as TGCGCCAGCAGTGAGTCGGGGCATTCGCGGCATTTT. The rearrangement links TRBV10-2 to TRBJ1-5, with D perhaps TRBD1 (5 bases). Germline CDR1 reads WSHSY; CDR2 reads SAAADI. V was pared by 0 bases and J by 15 bases, with 12 bases between. The CDR3 is made up of 12 amino acids.

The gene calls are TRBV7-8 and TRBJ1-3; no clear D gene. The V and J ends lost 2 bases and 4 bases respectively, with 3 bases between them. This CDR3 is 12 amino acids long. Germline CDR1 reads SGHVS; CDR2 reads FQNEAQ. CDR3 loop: CASSLQGNTIYF. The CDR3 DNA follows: TGTGCCAGCAGCTTACAGGGAAACACCATATATTTT.

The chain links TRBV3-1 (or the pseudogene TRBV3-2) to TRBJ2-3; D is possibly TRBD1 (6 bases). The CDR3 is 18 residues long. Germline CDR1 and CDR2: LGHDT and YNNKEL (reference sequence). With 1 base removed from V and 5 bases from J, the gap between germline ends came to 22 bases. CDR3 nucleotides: TGTGCCAGCAGCCAAGTAGCTACTCTGACAGGTCAGGGAGATACGCAGTATTTT. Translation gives CASSQVATLTGQGDTQYF.

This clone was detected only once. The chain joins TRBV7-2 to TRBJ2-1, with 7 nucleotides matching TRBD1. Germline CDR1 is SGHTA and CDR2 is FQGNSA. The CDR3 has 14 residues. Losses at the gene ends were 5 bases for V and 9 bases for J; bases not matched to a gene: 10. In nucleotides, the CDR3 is TGTGCCAGCAGCCCAGACAGGGTCCTTGGTGAGCAGTTCTTC. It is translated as CASSPDRVLGEQFF.

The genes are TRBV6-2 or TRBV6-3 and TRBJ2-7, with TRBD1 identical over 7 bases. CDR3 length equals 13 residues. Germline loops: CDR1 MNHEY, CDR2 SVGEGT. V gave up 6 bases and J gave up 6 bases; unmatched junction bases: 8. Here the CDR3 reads CASSRDREREQYF. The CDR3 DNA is TGTGCCAGCAGCCGGGACAGAGAGCGCGAGCAGTACTTC.

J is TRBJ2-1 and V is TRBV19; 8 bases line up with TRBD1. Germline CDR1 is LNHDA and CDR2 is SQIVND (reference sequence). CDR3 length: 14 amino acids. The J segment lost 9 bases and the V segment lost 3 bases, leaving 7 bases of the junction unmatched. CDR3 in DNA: TGTGCCAGTAGTATCAGGGGGCGACGGACTGAGCAGTTCTTC. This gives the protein CASSIRGRRTEQFF.

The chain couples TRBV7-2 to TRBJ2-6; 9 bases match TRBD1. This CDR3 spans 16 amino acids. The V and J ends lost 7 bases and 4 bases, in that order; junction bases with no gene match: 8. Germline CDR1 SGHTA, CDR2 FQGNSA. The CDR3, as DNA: TGTGCCAGCACCGCTACAGGGGGCGTGGGGGCCAACGTCCTGACTTTC. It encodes CASTATGGVGANVLTF.